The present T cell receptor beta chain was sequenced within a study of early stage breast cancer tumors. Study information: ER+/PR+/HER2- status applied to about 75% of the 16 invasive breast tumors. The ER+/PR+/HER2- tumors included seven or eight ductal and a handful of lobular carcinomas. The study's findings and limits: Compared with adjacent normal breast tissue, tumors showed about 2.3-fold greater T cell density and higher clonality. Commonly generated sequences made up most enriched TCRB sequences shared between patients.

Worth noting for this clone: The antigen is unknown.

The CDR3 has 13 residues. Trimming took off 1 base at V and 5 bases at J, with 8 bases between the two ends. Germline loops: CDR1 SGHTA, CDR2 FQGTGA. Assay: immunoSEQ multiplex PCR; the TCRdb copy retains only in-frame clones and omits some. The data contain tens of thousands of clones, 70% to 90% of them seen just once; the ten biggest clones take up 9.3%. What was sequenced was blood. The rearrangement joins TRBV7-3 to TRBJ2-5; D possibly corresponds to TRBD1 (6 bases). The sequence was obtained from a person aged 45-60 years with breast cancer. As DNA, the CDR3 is TGTGCCAGCAGCTTAAGGGGGCGGGAGACCCAGTACTTC. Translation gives CASSLRGRETQYF.